A selection of T cell receptor beta chains follows, all from one sample in a study of T-cell memory formation after mild COVID-19. TCRdb independently ran MiXCR on the 5' RACE reads; one entry per CDR3 protein. The table has roughly 89,000 distinct CDR3 sequences, approximately 15% seen once. Material: PBMCs or a T cell subset sorted from them (not recorded which). Receptors originate from a man younger than 30 who had mild COVID-19 (a few samples of this study predate the infection). Cell type and time point are not known. Both conserved end residues are part of each CDR3. Each record gives: J gene, D gene, clone size, V gene, CDR3 DNA, CDR3 protein. A D gene is named only where the DNA matches it firmly. A clone size is listed for some rows: how often the clone was seen (once, few, many), or a class if it is expanded.

j_call: TRBJ2-3; d_call: TRBD1; clone_size: .; v_call: TRBV7-2; cdr3_nt: TGTGCCACCCATCGACAGGGGGCCTTTTATACGCAGTATTTT; cdr3_aa: CATHRQGAFYTQYF
j_call: TRBJ2-7; d_call: .; clone_size: .; v_call: TRBV7-9; cdr3_nt: TGTGCCAGCAGCATAACCCACGAGCAGTACTTC; cdr3_aa: CASSITHEQYF
j_call: TRBJ1-2; d_call: .; clone_size: few; v_call: TRBV12-3/TRBV12-4; cdr3_nt: TGTGCCAGCAGCACCGGCTCCGGAGGTGGCTACACCTTC; cdr3_aa: CASSTGSGGGYTF
j_call: TRBJ2-7; d_call: .; clone_size: .; v_call: TRBV27; cdr3_nt: TGTGCCAGCAGTTTCGGAGGGGCCGGCGAGCAGTACTTC; cdr3_aa: CASSFGGAGEQYF
j_call: TRBJ1-5; d_call: .; clone_size: many; v_call: TRBV20-1; cdr3_nt: TGCAGTGCTAGCCCCGGTGAGGGCCCCTATCATTCCCAGCATTTT; cdr3_aa: CSASPGEGPYHSQHF
j_call: TRBJ2-7; d_call: TRBD2; clone_size: few; v_call: TRBV5-1; cdr3_nt: TGCGCCAGCAGCTTCGGGAGGAGAGGGCAGTACTTC; cdr3_aa: CASSFGRRGQYF
j_call: TRBJ2-3; d_call: .; clone_size: few; v_call: TRBV5-1; cdr3_nt: TGCGCCAGCAGCTTGGTTGCCAGTCCCTCGGCTCATACGCAGTATTTT; cdr3_aa: CASSLVASPSAHTQYF
j_call: TRBJ2-2; d_call: .; clone_size: .; v_call: TRBV11-2; cdr3_nt: TGTGCCAGCAGCCCCGGGCGGGGGCAGGGCGGGGAGCTGTTTTTT; cdr3_aa: CASSPGRGQGGELFF
j_call: TRBJ2-1; d_call: .; clone_size: many; v_call: TRBV12-3/TRBV12-4; cdr3_nt: TGTGCCAGCAGTCAGCCTAGCTCTGATGAGCAGTTCTTC; cdr3_aa: CASSQPSSDEQFF
j_call: TRBJ2-7; d_call: .; clone_size: few; v_call: TRBV7-9; cdr3_nt: TGTGCCAGCAGCTTACCAGACGGGTACTACGAGCAGTACTTC; cdr3_aa: CASSLPDGYYEQYF
j_call: TRBJ2-7; d_call: TRBD1; clone_size: .; v_call: TRBV4-3; cdr3_nt: TGCGCCAGCAGCCCGTACTCGACAGGGGGAGCAGACGAGCAGTACTTC; cdr3_aa: CASSPYSTGGADEQYF
j_call: TRBJ2-3; d_call: .; clone_size: many; v_call: TRBV4-3; cdr3_nt: TGCGCCAGCAGCCAAGTTTTCGCTGATACGCAGTATTTT; cdr3_aa: CASSQVFADTQYF
j_call: TRBJ2-7; d_call: TRBD1; clone_size: .; v_call: TRBV4-1; cdr3_nt: TGCGCCAGCAGCCAAGTAGGGGACAGGGGGTACGAGCAGTACTTC; cdr3_aa: CASSQVGDRGYEQYF
j_call: TRBJ2-7; d_call: .; clone_size: .; v_call: TRBV5-1; cdr3_nt: TGCGCCAGCAGCTTGAGCACAGGGCCCACCTACGAGCAGTACTTC; cdr3_aa: CASSLSTGPTYEQYF
j_call: TRBJ1-1; d_call: .; clone_size: few; v_call: TRBV11-2; cdr3_nt: TGTGCCAGCAGCTCGGGGGAGCCTGAAGCTTTCTTT; cdr3_aa: CASSSGEPEAFF
j_call: TRBJ1-2; d_call: TRBD1; clone_size: .; v_call: TRBV28; cdr3_nt: TGTGCCAGCAGTTGGCGGGACAGTGCCCCTTCTAACTATGGCTACACCTTC; cdr3_aa: CASSWRDSAPSNYGYTF
j_call: TRBJ2-1; d_call: .; clone_size: few; v_call: TRBV10-2; cdr3_nt: TGCGCCAGCAGTGGGGGGTACAATGAGCAGTTCTTC; cdr3_aa: CASSGGYNEQFF
j_call: TRBJ2-1; d_call: TRBD2; clone_size: few; v_call: TRBV7-9; cdr3_nt: TGTGCCAGCAGCTTAGAGTTGCGGGGGGGGCTAGGTGAGCAGTTCTTC; cdr3_aa: CASSLELRGGLGEQFF
j_call: TRBJ2-5; d_call: .; clone_size: .; v_call: TRBV5-6; cdr3_nt: TGTGCCAGCAAACACTGGGACGTACAAGAGACCCAGTACTTC; cdr3_aa: CASKHWDVQETQYF
j_call: TRBJ2-3; d_call: .; clone_size: .; v_call: TRBV7-3; cdr3_nt: TGTGCCAGCAGCTTAAGTTCTAGCACAGATACGCAGTATTTT; cdr3_aa: CASSLSSSTDTQYF
j_call: TRBJ2-3; d_call: .; clone_size: .; v_call: TRBV2; cdr3_nt: TGTGCCAGCAATTCCCTTCGCGGGGGCCATCAGACCACAGATACGCAGTATTTT; cdr3_aa: CASNSLRGGHQTTDTQYF
j_call: TRBJ1-2; d_call: .; clone_size: .; v_call: TRBV4-1; cdr3_nt: TGCGCCAGCAGCCAAACAGGCCACTATGGCTACACCTTC; cdr3_aa: CASSQTGHYGYTF
j_call: TRBJ2-3; d_call: TRBD2; clone_size: .; v_call: TRBV25-1; cdr3_nt: TGTGCCAGCAGTGAACGAGCGGGGCTCGTAGATACGCAGTATTTT; cdr3_aa: CASSERAGLVDTQYF
j_call: TRBJ1-5; d_call: .; clone_size: many; v_call: TRBV12-3/TRBV12-4; cdr3_nt: TGTGCCAGCAGTGGGGGGGATAAATTGGCCCAGCATTTT; cdr3_aa: CASSGGDKLAQHF
j_call: TRBJ2-3; d_call: TRBD2; clone_size: .; v_call: TRBV9; cdr3_nt: TGTGCCAGCAGCGACGGGACTAGCGGGGTGCCGCAGTATTTT; cdr3_aa: CASSDGTSGVPQYF
j_call: TRBJ2-1; d_call: TRBD2; clone_size: .; v_call: TRBV4-1; cdr3_nt: TGCGCCAGCAGCCAAAGGACTAGCGGGGGTTACAATGAGCAGTTCTTC; cdr3_aa: CASSQRTSGGYNEQFF
j_call: TRBJ2-1; d_call: TRBD2; clone_size: few; v_call: TRBV14; cdr3_nt: TGTGCCAGCAGCCAAGACGGGGGGGATGAGCAGTTCTTC; cdr3_aa: CASSQDGGDEQFF
j_call: TRBJ1-1; d_call: .; clone_size: few; v_call: TRBV10-3; cdr3_nt: TGTGCCATCAGCAAGTATCGCGGTGACACTGAAGCTTTCTTT; cdr3_aa: CAISKYRGDTEAFF
j_call: TRBJ2-2; d_call: TRBD1; clone_size: .; v_call: TRBV2; cdr3_nt: TGTGCCAGCAGTCCCCGGACAGGGATTGGGGAGCTGTTTTTT; cdr3_aa: CASSPRTGIGELFF
j_call: TRBJ2-7; d_call: .; clone_size: few; v_call: TRBV20-1; cdr3_nt: TGCAGTGCTAGAGAGGGGTACGGGGGCTGGGAGCAGTACTTC; cdr3_aa: CSAREGYGGWEQYF
j_call: TRBJ1-3; d_call: .; clone_size: .; v_call: TRBV30; cdr3_nt: TGTGCCTGGAGTGTATTGGCGGAACTCGAGTCTGGAAACACCATATATTTT; cdr3_aa: CAWSVLAELESGNTIYF
j_call: TRBJ2-2; d_call: .; clone_size: many; v_call: TRBV20-1; cdr3_nt: TGCAGTGCTAGAACTACGCTAGGGACCGGGGAGCTGTTTTTT; cdr3_aa: CSARTTLGTGELFF
j_call: TRBJ2-3; d_call: .; clone_size: many; v_call: TRBV7-9; cdr3_nt: TGTGCCAGCAGCCCCACTGGCAGGGGAAGAACAGATACGCAGTATTTT; cdr3_aa: CASSPTGRGRTDTQYF
j_call: TRBJ2-1; d_call: TRBD1; clone_size: many; v_call: TRBV5-1; cdr3_nt: TGCGCCAGCAGCTTGGGACAGGGTTTGAATGAGCAGTTCTTC; cdr3_aa: CASSLGQGLNEQFF
j_call: TRBJ2-1; d_call: TRBD2; clone_size: .; v_call: TRBV30; cdr3_nt: TGTGCCTGGAGTGTACTCAGCGGGGGGACTGAGCAGTTCTTC; cdr3_aa: CAWSVLSGGTEQFF
j_call: TRBJ1-4; d_call: .; clone_size: .; v_call: TRBV4-1; cdr3_nt: TGCGCCAGCAGCCAGGGCCCCGTATCTAATGAAAAACTGTTTTTT; cdr3_aa: CASSQGPVSNEKLFF
j_call: TRBJ2-4; d_call: TRBD2; clone_size: many; v_call: TRBV29-1; cdr3_nt: TGCAGCGTGCAAGGACTAGCGGGGTCCAAAAACATTCAGTACTTC; cdr3_aa: CSVQGLAGSKNIQYF
j_call: TRBJ2-3; d_call: TRBD2; clone_size: .; v_call: TRBV12-3/TRBV12-4; cdr3_nt: TGTGCCAGCAGCCAGCGGGGGCCGTCCACAGATACGCAGTATTTT; cdr3_aa: CASSQRGPSTDTQYF
j_call: TRBJ1-1; d_call: .; clone_size: .; v_call: TRBV12-3/TRBV12-4; cdr3_nt: TGTGCCAGCAGCCTCGGACGGGGAGTCACTGAAGCTTTCTTT; cdr3_aa: CASSLGRGVTEAFF
j_call: TRBJ2-2; d_call: .; clone_size: few; v_call: TRBV6-5; cdr3_nt: .; cdr3_aa: CASRLPDRDTGELFFF
j_call: TRBJ2-2; d_call: .; clone_size: .; v_call: TRBV7-6; cdr3_nt: TGTGCCAGCAGCCCCTCCCCCGGGACATCCACCGGGGAGCTGTTTTTT; cdr3_aa: CASSPSPGTSTGELFF
j_call: TRBJ2-5; d_call: .; clone_size: .; v_call: TRBV28; cdr3_nt: TGTGCCAGCACCCAGAGGGTAATCCAAGAGACCCAGTACTTC; cdr3_aa: CASTQRVIQETQYF
j_call: TRBJ2-1; d_call: TRBD2; clone_size: .; v_call: TRBV6-1; cdr3_nt: TGTGCCAGCAGGGGACTGACTAGCGGGGACTACAATGAGCAGTTCTTC; cdr3_aa: CASRGLTSGDYNEQFF
j_call: TRBJ1-2; d_call: TRBD1; clone_size: .; v_call: TRBV12-3/TRBV12-4; cdr3_nt: TGTGCCAGCAGTTATGCAGGACAGGGGATAGCGGGCTACACCTTC; cdr3_aa: CASSYAGQGIAGYTF
j_call: TRBJ2-3; d_call: TRBD2; clone_size: many; v_call: TRBV15; cdr3_nt: TGTGCCACCAGCAGAGCGGGGGAGGGGAGTGATACGCAGTATTTT; cdr3_aa: CATSRAGEGSDTQYF
j_call: TRBJ2-1; d_call: TRBD2; clone_size: .; v_call: TRBV4-2; cdr3_nt: TGTGCCAGCAGCCCAACTAGCGGGGTTCACAATGAGCAGTTCTTC; cdr3_aa: CASSPTSGVHNEQFF
j_call: TRBJ1-5; d_call: .; clone_size: many; v_call: TRBV5-1; cdr3_nt: TGCGCCAGCAGCTTGGACGGGGGAGACAATCAGCCCCAGCATTTT; cdr3_aa: CASSLDGGDNQPQHF
j_call: TRBJ2-1; d_call: .; clone_size: few; v_call: TRBV14; cdr3_nt: TGTGCCAGCAGCCAAGGCAGGGACGATGAGCAGTTCTTC; cdr3_aa: CASSQGRDDEQFF